The clone carrying this T cell receptor beta chain was picked up a small number of times. Its cognate antigen is unknown. CDR1 and CDR2 (germline): SQVTM, ANQGSEA. The ends lost 5 bases at V and 5 bases at J; junction bases unmatched: 0. This CDR3 comprises 12 residues. A second PCR of about 6 to 12 cycles used a sample-barcoded 5' primer and a J-beta primer mix. Template switching added a 12-random-nucleotide identifier to every cDNA molecule. TCRdb re-called the 5' RACE reads through MiXCR, storing one row per CDR3 protein. Here the sample spans about 600,000 distinct CDR3 sequences, under 55% being singletons. The sample belongs to a study of blood T cells in healthy people across ages. Study results and limitations: The percentage of naive T cells correlated strongly with TCR beta diversity. Investigators treated diversity estimates from one million T cells as underestimates.

The TCR originated in a man aged 80 or over in good health. The sample taken for sequencing was blood. The rearrangement links TRBV29-1 to TRBJ2-5, with 12 bases identical to TRBD2. The CDR3 is CSVTSGRETQYF. The CDR3 DNA reads as TGCAGCGTTACTAGCGGGAGGGAGACCCAGTACTTC.